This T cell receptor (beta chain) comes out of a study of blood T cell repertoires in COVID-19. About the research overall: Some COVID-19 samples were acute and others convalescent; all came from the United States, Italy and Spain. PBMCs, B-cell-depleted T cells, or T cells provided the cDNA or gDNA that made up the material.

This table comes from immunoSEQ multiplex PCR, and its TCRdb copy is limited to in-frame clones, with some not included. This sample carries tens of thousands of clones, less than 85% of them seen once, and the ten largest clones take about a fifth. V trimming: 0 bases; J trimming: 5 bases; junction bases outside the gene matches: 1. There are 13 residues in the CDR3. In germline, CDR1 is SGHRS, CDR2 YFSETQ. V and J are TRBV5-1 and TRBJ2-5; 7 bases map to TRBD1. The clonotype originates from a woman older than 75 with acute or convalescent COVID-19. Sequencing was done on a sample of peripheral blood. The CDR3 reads CASSLEGAETQYF. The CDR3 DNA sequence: TGCGCCAGCAGCTTGGAGGGGGCGGAGACCCAGTACTTC. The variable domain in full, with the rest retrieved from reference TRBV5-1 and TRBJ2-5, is KAGVTQTPRYLIKTRGQQVTLSCSPISGHRSVSWYQQTPGQGLQFLFEYFSETQRNKGNFPGRFSGRQFSNSRSEMNVSTLELGDSALYLCASSLEGAETQYFGPGTRLLVL.